This passage covers 25 T cell receptor beta chains from one sample sequenced in a study of siplizumab effects on memory and regulatory T cells. Generated by immunoSEQ multiplex PCR, the TCRdb table keeps only in-frame clones and is missing some. The sample holds approximately 56,000 clones, around 97% seen once. Specimen: naive CD8+ T cells sorted from blood. The receptors were gathered from a human donor in good health.

V usage is TRBV6-4 and J usage is TRBJ2-7; D perhaps matches TRBD2 (6 bases). There are 17 residues in the CDR3. Germline V gene lookup returns CDR1 MRHNA and CDR2 SNTAGT. V shed 6 bases and J shed 5 bases, with 26 bases lying between them. Here the CDR3 reads CASSYMISRDLCHEQYF. The CDR3 DNA sequence: TGTGCCAGCAGCTACATGATCTCGCGGGACTTATGCCACGAGCAGTACTTC.

This chain connects TRBV27 to TRBJ2-3; D might be TRBD1 or TRBD2, each matching 5 bases. Germline V gene lookup returns CDR1 MNHEY and CDR2 SMNVEV (reference sequence). The CDR3 is 18 residues long. Trimming stripped 2 bases from V and 0 bases from J, with 18 bases between. CDR3 bases: TGTGCCAGCAGTTTAGGGGTCGTTTTGGGACCAAGCACAGATACGCAGTATTTT. This codes for CASSLGVVLGPSTDTQYF.

The chain employs TRBV11-3 and TRBJ1-3; possible D gene TRBD1, 6 bases. Germline CDR1 and CDR2: SGHNT and YENEEA. Trimming removed 1 base from V and 4 bases from J, with 11 bases in between. CDR3 length: 15 residues. In DNA, the CDR3 is TGTGCCAGCAGCTTAGTCTGGACAGCGGGAAACACCATATATTTT. Protein sequence: CASSLVWTAGNTIYF.

This clone was recorded once. J is TRBJ1-5 and V is TRBV7-9, with D possibly TRBD1 on 6 matching bases. This CDR3 contains 16 residues. V gave up 5 bases and J gave up 4 bases, with 18 bases separating them. CDR1 and CDR2 from the germline V gene are SEHNR and FQNEAQ (reference sequence). The CDR3 spells CASSHSGRGANQPQHF. The CDR3 DNA sequence: TGTGCCAGCAGCCATTCGGGTCGGGGGGCTAATCAGCCCCAGCATTTT.

J is TRBJ2-3 and V is TRBV5-4; the match to TRBD2 covers 13 bases. The CDR3 totals 16 residues. V was pared by 1 base and J by 6 bases, with 5 bases of the junction left unmatched. Germline V CDR1 and CDR2: SGHNT, YYREEE (reference sequence). The CDR3 sequence is CASSLFGLAGVDTQYF. The CDR3 DNA reads as TGTGCCAGCAGCTTGTTTGGACTAGCGGGAGTGGATACGCAGTATTTT.

The chain recombines TRBV6-1 with TRBJ2-4; D is unresolved. Trimming removed 0 bases from V and 2 bases from J, with 17 bases in between. The CDR3 has 18 residues. Germline V lookup: CDR1 MNHNS, CDR2 SASEGT. CDR3 region: CASSEAGWQLGTKNIQYF. The DNA of the CDR3 is TGTGCCAGCAGTGAAGCGGGTTGGCAGCTGGGGACCAAAAACATTCAGTACTTC.

The CDR3 loop is CASSLDSKTNTGELFF. In nucleotides, the CDR3 is TGCGCCAGCAGCTTGGACAGTAAGACGAACACCGGGGAGCTGTTTTTT. The chain couples TRBV5-1 to TRBJ2-2; D unclear. V gave up 0 bases and J gave up 0 bases, with 9 bases separating them. In germline, CDR1 is SGHRS, CDR2 YFSETQ. The CDR3 contains 16 residues.

The V gene is TRBV28, the J gene TRBJ2-3, with 10 bases aligning to TRBD2. CDR1 and CDR2 (germline): MDHEN, SYDVKM. Unmatched junction bases numbered 8, after V lost 9 bases and J lost 2 bases. The CDR3 has 15 amino acids. This CDR3 is CASRTSGGNTDTQYF. DNA for the CDR3: TGTGCCAGTAGGACTAGCGGAGGGAACACAGATACGCAGTATTTT.

V usage is TRBV5-1 and J usage is TRBJ1-3; no clear D gene. V gave up 7 bases and J gave up 0 bases, with 14 bases separating them. The germline CDR1 and CDR2 sequences are SGHRS and YFSETQ. This CDR3 is built from 15 residues. DNA of the CDR3: TGCGCCAGCTTGCATAGTGTTATCTCTGGAAACACCATATATTTT. Amino acid sequence: CASLHSVISGNTIYF. The full variable domain, rest sourced from reference TRBV5-1 and TRBJ1-3, is KAGVTQTPRYLIKTRGQQVTLSCSPISGHRSVSWYQQTPGQGLQFLFEYFSETQRNKGNFPGRFSGRQFSNSRSEMNVSTLELGDSALYLCASLHSVISGNTIYFGEGSWLTVV.

This clone was recorded only once. The chain carries TRBV11-1 and TRBJ2-7, with a tentative D call TRBD1 (6 bases). V gave up 6 bases and J gave up 2 bases, with 14 bases separating them. This CDR3 is 14 amino acids long. CDR1 SGHAT and CDR2 FQDESV come from the germline V gene (reference sequence). CDR3 sequence reads: CASRGRDTAYEQYF. In nucleotides, the CDR3 is TGTGCCAGCAGGGGTCGGGACACTGCCTACGAGCAGTACTTC. Variable domain in full (rest from reference TRBV11-1 and TRBJ2-7): EAEVAQSPRYKITEKSQAVAFWCDPISGHATLYWYRQILGQGPELLVQFQDESVVDDSQLPKDRFSAERLKGVDSTLKIQPAELGDSAMYLCASRGRDTAYEQYFGPGTRLTVT.

The J gene is TRBJ1-6, the V gene TRBV9; no definite D call. The CDR3 contains 17 residues. CDR1 and CDR2 from the germline V gene are SGDLS and YYNGEE. Trimming removed 4 bases from V and 7 bases from J, with 21 bases in between. CDR3 in DNA: TGTGCCAGCAGCCTCCTCCCTGAGGCTACTTGGAATTCACCCCTCCACTTT. Translating gives CASSLLPEATWNSPLHF.

The rearrangement joins TRBV4-1 to TRBJ1-1, with unresolved D. V was pared by 5 bases and J by 8 bases, with 9 bases between. Germline V gene sequence: CDR1 MGHRA, CDR2 YSYEKL. CDR3 length: 11 amino acids. The CDR3 coding sequence is TGCGCCAGCAGCTGGGGAGGGGAAGCTTTCTTT. Translated, it gives CASSWGGEAFF.

This sequence joins TRBV28 and TRBJ2-5; D possibly matches TRBD1 or TRBD2 (5 bases each). With 6 bases removed from V and 5 bases from J, the gap between germline ends came to 31 bases. The CDR3 is 19 residues long. Germline CDR1 is MDHEN and CDR2 is SYDVKM. CDR3 sequence reads: CASSGTPGPSSPRRETQYF. The DNA of the CDR3 is TGTGCCAGCAGCGGAACCCCGGGACCTTCGTCTCCGAGGAGGGAGACCCAGTACTTC. The variable domain in full, completed from reference TRBV28 and TRBJ2-5, reads DVKVTQSSRYLVKRTGEKVFLECVQDMDHENMFWYRQDPGLGLRLIYFSYDVKMKEKGDIPEGYSVSREKKERFSLILESASTNQTSMYLCASSGTPGPSSPRRETQYFGPGTRLLVL.

V gene TRBV5-8 combines with J gene TRBJ2-2; D unresolved. Germline-derived CDR1 and CDR2 are SGHTS and YDEGEE. This CDR3 comprises 13 residues. The V end lost 1 base, the J end lost 4 bases, and 5 bases lay between the germline ends. DNA of the CDR3: TGTGCCAGCAGCTTGCAAGTCACCGGGGAGCTGTTTTTT. This translates into CASSLQVTGELFF.

The rearrangement links TRBV9 to TRBJ2-7, with 10 nucleotides matching TRBD1. With 7 bases clipped from V and 1 base from J, the junction kept 2 bases outside the gene matches. This CDR3 comprises 13 residues. Germline CDR1 reads SGDLS; CDR2 reads YYNGEE. CDR3 coding DNA: TGTGCCAGCGGGACAGGGGATTCCTACGAGCAGTACTTC. Translated: CASGTGDSYEQYF.

Written as DNA, the CDR3 is TGCGCCAGCAGCCAGAAACTAGCTCCCCTGGGGAATGAGCAGTTCTTC. Its translation is CASSQKLAPLGNEQFF. The chain joins TRBV4-3 to TRBJ2-1; D may be TRBD2 (6 bases). V was shortened by 3 bases and J by 7 bases, with 19 bases between the two germline ends. Germline V lookup: CDR1 LGHNA, CDR2 YSLEER. This CDR3 is 16 amino acids long.

This sequence joins TRBV15 and TRBJ2-1; 9 bases match TRBD2. Germline assignment: CDR1 LNHNV and CDR2 YYDKDF (reference sequence). The CDR3 length is 16 residues. V lost 1 base, J lost 3 bases, and 4 bases stayed unmatched. CDR3 residues: CATSRGLAGHYNEQFF. The CDR3 nucleotides are TGTGCCACCAGCAGAGGGCTAGCGGGACACTACAATGAGCAGTTCTTC. Based on the CDR3 plus reference TRBV15 and TRBJ2-1, the full variable domain is DAMVIQNPRYQVTQFGKPVTLSCSQTLNHNVMYWYQQKSSQAPKLLFHYYDKDFNNEADTPDNFQSRRPNTSFCFLDIRSPGLGDTAMYLCATSRGLAGHYNEQFFGPGTRLTVL.

This sequence joins TRBV4-2 and TRBJ2-2; 13 nucleotides match TRBD2. The CDR3 totals 18 residues. Germline-derived CDR1 and CDR2 are LGHNA and YNFKEQ. Unmatched junction bases numbered 11, after V lost 4 bases and J lost 6 bases. The CDR3 nucleotides read TGTGCCAGCAGCCCCCGAGGGACTAGCGGGGACCGCGCCGGGGAGCTGTTTTTT. Translated, it gives CASSPRGTSGDRAGELFF.

The chain recombines TRBV28 with TRBJ2-7; 11 bases line up with TRBD2. V trimming: 4 bases; J trimming: 3 bases; junction bases outside the gene matches: 14. CDR1 is MDHEN and CDR2 is SYDVKM in the germline V gene. The CDR3 sequence is 18 residues long. The CDR3 is CASSSQTSGTPLYYEQYF. The CDR3 DNA sequence: TGTGCCAGCAGTTCCCAGACTAGCGGGACTCCACTATACTACGAGCAGTACTTC.

V usage is TRBV4-2 and J usage is TRBJ2-4; D possibly corresponds to TRBD1 (5 bases). V lost 0 bases and J 1 base, leaving 22 bases between the germline ends. This CDR3 has 20 amino acids. Germline V gene lookup returns CDR1 LGHNA and CDR2 YNFKEQ. CDR3 DNA sequence: TGTGCCAGCAGCCAAGATTCGAACAGGCAGCTTTACTCGGCCAAAAACATTCAGTACTTC. Residues: CASSQDSNRQLYSAKNIQYF.

The chain has TRBV6-6 and TRBJ2-5; TRBD2 agrees at 8 bases. Trimming at V came to 1 base and at J to 3 bases, leaving 7 bases not matched to a gene. Germline lookup yields CDR1 MNHNY and CDR2 SVGAGI (reference sequence). The length of the CDR3 is 16 residues. CDR3: CASSYYSGSGEETQYF. In nucleotides, the CDR3 is TGTGCCAGCAGTTACTACAGCGGGAGCGGGGAAGAGACCCAGTACTTC.

The genes are TRBV28 and TRBJ1-1; D unclear. Germline CDR1 is MDHEN and CDR2 is SYDVKM. V dropped 6 bases and J dropped 5 bases, with 10 bases sitting between them. This CDR3 has 12 residues. The CDR3 bases are TGTGCCAGCAGAACCGTGGGGACTGAAGCTTTCTTT. Translated: CASRTVGTEAFF.

The chain uses TRBV4-1 and TRBJ2-1; 12 positions match TRBD2. V shed 5 bases and J 9 bases; nucleotides not matched to a gene: 8. This CDR3 region has 15 residues. Germline CDR1 is MGHRA and CDR2 is YSYEKL. The CDR3 sequence: CASSARLAGEFEQFF. As DNA, the CDR3 is TGCGCCAGCAGCGCCCGACTAGCGGGAGAATTTGAGCAGTTCTTC.

CDR3 protein: CASRRDYSNQPQHF. DNA of the CDR3: TGTGCCAGCCGGAGGGACTATAGCAATCAGCCCCAGCATTTT. The chain joins TRBV28 to TRBJ1-5; tentatively, D is TRBD1 (5 bases). The germline V gene has CDR1 MDHEN and CDR2 SYDVKM. The CDR3 covers 14 residues. V was shortened by 8 bases and J by 0 bases, with 11 bases between the two germline ends.

This chain connects TRBV27 to TRBJ2-7; perhaps D is TRBD1 or TRBD2 (6 bases each). The CDR3 has 15 residues. V gave up 3 bases and J gave up 2 bases, with 14 bases separating them. Germline lookup yields CDR1 MNHEY and CDR2 SMNVEV (reference sequence). The CDR3 loop reads CASSFSSGAPYEQYF. The CDR3 DNA follows: TGTGCCAGCAGTTTCTCTTCGGGGGCCCCCTACGAGCAGTACTTC.